Given below is one T cell receptor beta chain in context. Its antigen remains unidentified. The data derive from a study of type 1 regulatory T cells. Germline V gene data show CDR1 as LGHNT and CDR2 as FRNRAP. The CDR3 runs to 17 residues. V shed 5 bases and J 9 bases; nucleotides not matched to a gene: 11. One entry per CDR3 protein, called by TCRdb with MiXCR from the reads. There are roughly 67,000 distinct CDR3 sequences in the sample; 63% occur only once, and 7% to 9.5% lies in the top ten. This receptor was obtained from a human donor in good health. This chain joins TRBV12-5 and TRBJ2-1; 15 bases fit TRBD2. The sequenced sample consisted of cultured T cells, either the whole culture or a sorted T cell fraction (not recorded which). Sample subset: Tr1-enriched cell product generated in vitro against host alloantigens. CDR3 nucleotide sequence: TGTGCTAGTGGTCCTGGGACTAGCGGGAGGAGTTTCGGTGAGCAGTTCTTC. Protein product: CASGPGTSGRSFGEQFF. Filled out from reference TRBV12-5 and TRBJ2-1, the complete variable domain reads DARVTQTPRHKVTEMGQEVTMRCQPILGHNTVFWYRQTMMQGLELLAYFRNRAPLDDSGMPKDRFSAEMPDATLATLKIQPSEPRDSAVYFCASGPGTSGRSFGEQFFGPGTRLTVL.